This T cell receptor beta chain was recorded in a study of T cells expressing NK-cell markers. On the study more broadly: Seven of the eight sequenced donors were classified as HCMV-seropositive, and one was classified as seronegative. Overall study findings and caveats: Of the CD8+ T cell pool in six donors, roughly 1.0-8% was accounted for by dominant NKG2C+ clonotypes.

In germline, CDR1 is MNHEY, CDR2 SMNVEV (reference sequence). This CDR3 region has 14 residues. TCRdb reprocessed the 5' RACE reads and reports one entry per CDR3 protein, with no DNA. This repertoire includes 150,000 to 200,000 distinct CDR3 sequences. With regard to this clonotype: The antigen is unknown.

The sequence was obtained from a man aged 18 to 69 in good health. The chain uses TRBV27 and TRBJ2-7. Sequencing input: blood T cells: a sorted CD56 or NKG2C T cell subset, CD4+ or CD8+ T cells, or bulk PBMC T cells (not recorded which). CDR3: CASSLVGTTYEQYF.